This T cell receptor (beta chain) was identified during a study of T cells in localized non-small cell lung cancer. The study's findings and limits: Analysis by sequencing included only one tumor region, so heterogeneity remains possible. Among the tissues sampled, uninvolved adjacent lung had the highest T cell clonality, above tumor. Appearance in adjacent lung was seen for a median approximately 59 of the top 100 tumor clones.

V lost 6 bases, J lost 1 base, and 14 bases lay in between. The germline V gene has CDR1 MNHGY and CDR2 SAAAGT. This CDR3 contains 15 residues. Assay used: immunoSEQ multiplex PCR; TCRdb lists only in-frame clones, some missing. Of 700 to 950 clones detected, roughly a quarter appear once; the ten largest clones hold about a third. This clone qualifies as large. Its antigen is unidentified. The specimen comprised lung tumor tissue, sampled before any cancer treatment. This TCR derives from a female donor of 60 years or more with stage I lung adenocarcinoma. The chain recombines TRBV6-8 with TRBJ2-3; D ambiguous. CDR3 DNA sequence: TGTGCCAGCAGCCCTCGCCGCCTCGGCACAGATACGCAGTATTTT. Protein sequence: CASSPRRLGTDTQYF.